This TCR beta chain came from a study of shared clonotypes between healthy human individuals. The overall study: Researchers assigned three CD4 naive, three CD4 memory, two CD8 naive and one CD8 memory plate to each donor.

Whole-study findings and limits: Generally, naive subsets (rather than memory subsets) showed larger estimated richness.

V was cut by 2 bases and J by 9 bases, with 22 bases left in between. CDR3 length equals 17 residues. CDR1 LGHNA and CDR2 YNFKEQ come from the germline V gene. Data came from immunoSEQ multiplex PCR; TCRdb stores just in-frame clones and leaves some out. Of around 1.6 million clones listed, 95% to 99% are singletons. This clone showed up just once. What it recognizes is unknown. The sample was naive CD4+ T cells sorted from blood. Subset denoted: CD45RA+ positively selected. This receptor was obtained from a man aged 25 to 45 in good health. The genes are TRBV4-2 and TRBJ1-4; D not resolved. The CDR3 protein is CASSQPPKGLASQKLFF. The CDR3, as DNA: TGTGCCAGCAGCCAACCTCCGAAGGGCTTGGCCTCCCAAAAACTGTTTTTT.